A single sample is the source of the 32 T cell receptor beta chains below, sequenced in a study of cytomegalovirus exposure and HLA in healthy donors. Profiled with immunoSEQ multiplex PCR; TCRdb holds only in-frame clones, not every one. Of 220,000 or so clones listed, 87% were seen once; the top ten hold about 2%. Sequencing input: PBMCs. These receptors all come from a woman younger than 35 in good health and CMV-seropositive.

This clone was recorded a few times. The chain has TRBV5-1 and TRBJ2-7; 9 bases map to TRBD2. This CDR3 region has 17 residues. Germline lookup yields CDR1 SGHRS and CDR2 YFSETQ. V trimming: 1 base; J trimming: 3 bases; junction bases outside the gene matches: 11. CDR3 loop: CASSLLAGRAPGYEQYF. The CDR3 nucleotides read TGCGCCAGCAGCTTGCTAGCGGGAAGGGCCCCCGGCTACGAGCAGTACTTC.

This clone turned up a few times. The genes are TRBV5-1 and TRBJ2-7, with 8 bases identical to TRBD1. V gave up 1 base and J gave up 6 bases; unmatched junction bases: 9. CDR1 and CDR2 (germline): SGHRS, YFSETQ. This CDR3 has 15 residues. The CDR3 sequence: CASSLQGAKNGEQYF. The DNA for the CDR3 is TGCGCCAGCAGCTTGCAGGGGGCGAAGAACGGCGAGCAGTACTTC.

The chain uses TRBV6-5 and TRBJ1-1; no clear D gene. V lost 6 bases and J lost 1, with 12 bases in between. This CDR3 contains 14 residues. Germline CDR1 MNHEY, CDR2 SVGAGI. CDR3 loop: CASSRVAGNTEAFF. The CDR3 coding sequence is TGTGCCAGCAGCCGCGTTGCCGGGAACACTGAAGCTTTCTTT.

The chain has TRBV29-1 and TRBJ2-3; 8 positions agree with TRBD1. V shed 3 bases, J shed 0 bases, and the junction held 8 bases outside the gene matches. CDR1 is SQVTM, CDR2 ANQGSEA, per germline. This CDR3 contains 16 residues. The CDR3 DNA reads TGCAGCGTTGAGGGGCCCACAGGGGGGAGCACAGATACGCAGTATTTT. This encodes CSVEGPTGGSTDTQYF.

The V and J genes are TRBV2 and TRBJ1-5; 10 nucleotides align to TRBD1. The germline gives CDR1 SNHLY, CDR2 FYNNEI. CDR3 length: 14 residues. V lost 5 bases to trimming and J lost 6 bases; unmatched junction nucleotides: 4. In DNA form, the CDR3 reads TGTGCCAGCAGTCCGGGACAGGGGAGTCAGCCCCAGCATTTT. Protein product: CASSPGQGSQPQHF.

The genes are TRBV5-4 and TRBJ2-7, with D unclear. V lost 4 bases and J 5 bases, leaving 10 bases between the germline ends. The CDR3 runs 12 residues. Per germline, CDR1 SGHNT and CDR2 YYREEE (reference sequence). The CDR3 DNA reads as TGTGCCAGCAGCCCGACGGGTCACGAGCAGTACTTC. Its translation is CASSPTGHEQYF.

The CDR3 DNA reads as TGTGCCTCTATGGCCAAAAACATTCAGTACTTC. Residues: CASMAKNIQYF. The J gene is TRBJ2-4, the V gene TRBV6-5; the D is unclear. Germline values: CDR1 MNHEY, CDR2 SVGAGI. The CDR3 has 11 residues. V was pared by 11 bases and J by 1 base, with 6 bases between.

CDR3 coding DNA: TGTGCCTGGACAGGAAGTGCAACTAATGAAAAACTGTTTTTT. Translating it yields CAWTGSATNEKLFF. V is TRBV30 and J is TRBJ1-4; D not resolved. The V gene lost 4 bases and the J gene lost 0 bases, with 9 bases spanning the gap. This CDR3 is built from 14 residues. Germline V lookup: CDR1 GTSNPN, CDR2 SVGIG (reference sequence).

The gene calls are TRBV15 and TRBJ1-3, with TRBD1 matching 7 bases. Germline-derived CDR1 and CDR2 are LNHNV and YYDKDF (reference sequence). The length of the CDR3 is 18 residues. J gave up 2 bases and V 1 base, and 11 bases lay outside the gene matches. The CDR3 here is CATSRAPLTGDPGNTIYF. CDR3 DNA: TGTGCCACCAGCAGAGCTCCCCTTACAGGGGATCCTGGAAACACCATATATTTT.

This clone was picked up one time. This chain connects TRBV19 to TRBJ2-7; D might be TRBD1 (7 bases). Germline V gene data show CDR1 as LNHDA and CDR2 as SQIVND (reference sequence). Trimming stripped 5 bases from V and 2 bases from J, with 13 bases between. The CDR3 covers 14 residues. The CDR3 reads CASSGGTAPYEQYF. DNA of the CDR3: TGTGCCAGTAGTGGAGGGACAGCACCCTACGAGCAGTACTTC.

This sequence joins TRBV29-1 and TRBJ1-1, with a weak D call TRBD1 (5 bases). This CDR3 is 13 amino acids long. V lost 4 bases to trimming and J lost 2 bases, with 11 bases between them. Germline CDR1 SQVTM, CDR2 ANQGSEA. The CDR3 nucleotides read TGCAGCGTTGGTCGGGGGATAAACACTGAAGCTTTCTTT. The encoded protein is CSVGRGINTEAFF.

Of note for this clone: The sample carries other DNA sequences with the same CDR3. The J gene is TRBJ2-7, the V gene TRBV9; perhaps TRBD2 as D (6 bases). Per germline, CDR1 SGDLS and CDR2 YYNGEE. The CDR3 sequence is 12 residues long. V was trimmed by 0 bases and J by 7 bases, leaving 8 bases between them. The CDR3 DNA reads as TGTGCCAGCAGCGTAGTCGGGGGTGAGCAGTACTTC. Translation gives CASSVVGGEQYF. The whole variable domain, remainder taken from reference TRBV9 and TRBJ2-7, is DSGVTQTPKHLITATGQRVTLRCSPRSGDLSVYWYQQSLDQGLQFLIQYYNGEERAKGNILERFSAQQFPDLHSELNLSSLELGDSALYFCASSVVGGEQYFGPGTRLTVT.

The V and J genes are TRBV30 and TRBJ1-4, with D perhaps matching TRBD1 (5 bases). Trimming shortened V by 2 bases and J by 8 bases, and 12 bases separated the two germline ends. CDR1 is GTSNPN and CDR2 is SVGIG in the germline V gene (reference sequence). The CDR3 runs to 13 residues. Written as DNA, the CDR3 is TGTGCCTGGAGTACTGGGAGGGGAGAAAAACTGTTTTTT. This translates into CAWSTGRGEKLFF.

This chain uses TRBV7-3 with TRBJ2-1; 7 nucleotides align to TRBD1. The CDR3 runs 16 residues. J gave up 5 bases and V 2 bases, and 9 bases lay outside the gene matches. Germline lookup yields CDR1 SGHTA and CDR2 FQGTGA. The CDR3 reads CASSLQRGTVDNEQFF. Here the CDR3 DNA reads TGTGCCAGCAGCTTACAACGTGGGACAGTGGACAATGAGCAGTTCTTC.

The J gene is TRBJ2-2, the V gene TRBV7-9; tentative D call: TRBD2 (5 bases). The CDR3 is made up of 13 amino acids. The V and J ends lost 1 base and 13 bases respectively, with 13 bases between them. Germline CDR1 is SEHNR and CDR2 is FQNEAQ (reference sequence). The CDR3 loop reads CASSLVRGEGLFF. CDR3 sequence (DNA): TGTGCCAGCAGCTTAGTCCGGGGAGAGGGGCTGTTTTTT.

The chain employs TRBV6-5 and TRBJ1-1; D call uncertain. CDR1 and CDR2 from the germline V gene are MNHEY and SVGAGI. V lost 5 bases and J lost 10, with 17 bases in between. CDR3 length: 13 amino acids. CDR3 sequence reads: CASSDAGRSAAFF. CDR3 sequence (DNA): TGTGCCAGCAGTGACGCGGGCCGGAGTGCAGCTTTCTTT.

The rearrangement links TRBV11-2 to TRBJ2-3; TRBD1 agrees at 7 bases. Germline values: CDR1 SGHAT, CDR2 FQNNGV. Trimming removed 4 bases from V and 6 bases from J; junction bases left unmatched: 16. The CDR3 contains 17 residues. CDR3 loop: CASSSRGGRAPIDTQYF. The CDR3 region has the DNA TGTGCCAGCAGCTCCCGAGGGGGCAGGGCCCCGATCGATACGCAGTATTTT. Supplemented by reference TRBV11-2 and TRBJ2-3, the full variable domain reads EAGVAQSPRYKIIEKRQSVAFWCNPISGHATLYWYQQILGQGPKLLIQFQNNGVVDDSQLPKDRFSAERLKGVDSTLKIQPAKLEDSAVYLCASSSRGGRAPIDTQYFGPGTRLTVL.

This sequence joins TRBV10-3 and TRBJ1-1; a possible D gene is TRBD1 (6 bases). Germline-derived CDR1 and CDR2 are ENHRY and SYGVKD. V gave up 3 bases and J gave up 6 bases, with 14 bases separating them. The CDR3 loop spans 14 amino acids. The CDR3 region has the DNA TGTGCCATCAGTGATGCGGGGGCGCGGTCTGAAGCTTTCTTT. It is translated as CAISDAGARSEAFF.

This chain links TRBV28 with TRBJ1-2; D may be TRBD1 (5 bases). The CDR3 extends over 16 amino acids. V shed 3 bases and J shed 3 bases, with 17 bases lying between them. Germline-derived CDR1 and CDR2 are MDHEN and SYDVKM. In nucleotides, the CDR3 is TGTGCCAGCAGTTTCGGTCGTACAGGAACCTACTATGGCTACACCTTC. Translating gives CASSFGRTGTYYGYTF.

The V call is TRBV28, the J call TRBJ1-2; the D gene is possibly TRBD1 (5 bases). Germline CDR1 is MDHEN and CDR2 is SYDVKM. This CDR3 contains 10 residues. V was trimmed by 6 bases and J by 8 bases, leaving 7 bases between them. CDR3 bases: TGTGCCAGCAGCCGGGGGGGCTACACCTTC. This translates into CASSRGGYTF.

The genes are TRBV27 and TRBJ1-4, with D unresolved. CDR1 is MNHEY and CDR2 is SMNVEV in the germline V gene (reference sequence). Trimming took 3 bases from V and 6 from J, leaving 8 bases between them. The CDR3 length is 13 residues. CDR3 residues: CASSLRSDEKLFF. The DNA for the CDR3 is TGTGCCAGCAGTTTGAGGTCTGATGAAAAACTGTTTTTT.

The V gene is TRBV27, the J gene TRBJ1-2; possible D gene TRBD1, 5 bases. The CDR3 contains 15 residues. The V gene's germline CDR1 is MNHEY and CDR2 SMNVEV (reference sequence). V was pared by 6 bases and J by 2 bases, with 16 bases between. The CDR3 DNA reads as TGTGCCAGCAGCCAAAATGCAGGGTGGAACTATGGCTACACCTTC. It specifies CASSQNAGWNYGYTF.

This clone was detected a few times. This rearrangement joins TRBV5-4 to TRBJ1-2; tentatively, D is TRBD1 (6 bases). CDR1 and CDR2 from the germline V gene are SGHNT and YYREEE (reference sequence). Trimming removed 0 bases from V and 6 bases from J, with 9 bases in between. This CDR3 comprises 13 residues. The CDR3 DNA reads TGTGCCAGCAGCTTGGCAGGGGCAGATGGCTACACCTTC. Encoded protein: CASSLAGADGYTF.

The chain joins TRBV25-1 to TRBJ2-1, with TRBD2 matching over 7 bases. V shed 2 bases and J 3 bases; nucleotides not matched to a gene: 4. CDR3 length: 15 residues. Per germline, CDR1 MGHDK and CDR2 SYGVNS. CDR3 nucleotide sequence: TGTGCCAGCAGTGAACGTGGGGGGGGCTACAATGAGCAGTTCTTC. As protein: CASSERGGGYNEQFF.

Turning to this clone: The junction and the germline gene differ at one end; a read error may be behind it. The genes are TRBV11-2 and TRBJ2-7; 8 bases line up with TRBD2. The CDR3 consists of 16 residues. Germline CDR1 is SGHAT and CDR2 is FQNNGV. The chain's CDR3 is CASAVSGGPVSDEQYF. The CDR3 nucleotides are TGTGCCAGTGCCGTATCGGGAGGGCCGGTCTCCGACGAGCAGTACTTC.

The V call is TRBV9, the J call TRBJ2-1, with a tentative D call TRBD2 (6 bases). This CDR3 spans 15 amino acids. V lost 3 bases and J 0 bases, leaving 10 bases between the germline ends. The germline V gene encodes CDR1 SGDLS and CDR2 YYNGEE. The CDR3 protein is CASSAGGPSYNEQFF. CDR3 coding DNA: TGTGCCAGCAGCGCCGGAGGGCCCTCCTACAATGAGCAGTTCTTC.

This chain joins TRBV29-1 and TRBJ2-2; 8 bases line up with TRBD1. Per germline, CDR1 SQVTM and CDR2 ANQGSEA. CDR3 size: 14 residues. V shed 6 bases, J shed 5 bases, and the junction held 8 bases outside the gene matches. The CDR3 loop reads CSVGARGLTGELFF. The CDR3 DNA follows: TGCAGCGTCGGAGCCAGGGGGCTAACCGGGGAGCTGTTTTTT.

The chain uses TRBV28 and TRBJ1-1; D is possibly TRBD1 (5 bases). Trimming left V 9 bases short and J 3 bases short, with 14 bases between. The CDR3 is 13 amino acids. Per the germline V gene, CDR1 is MDHEN and CDR2 is SYDVKM. The CDR3 region is CASGGWLYTEAFF. DNA of the CDR3: TGTGCCAGTGGGGGGTGGTTGTACACTGAAGCTTTCTTT.

The chain uses TRBV6-5 and TRBJ1-1; no definite D call. The CDR3 runs to 12 residues. Germline V gene data show CDR1 as MNHEY and CDR2 as SVGAGI. V was cut by 6 bases and J by 11 bases, with 16 bases left in between. The CDR3 protein is CASRYRIREAFF. The CDR3 DNA is TGTGCCAGCAGGTACAGAATACGGGAGGCTTTCTTT.

A single count supports this clone. This sequence joins TRBV7-2 and TRBJ2-3; perhaps TRBD2 as D (7 bases). This CDR3 has 15 amino acids. Trimming stripped 5 bases from V and 5 bases from J, with 17 bases between. From germline, CDR1 is SGHTA and CDR2 FQGNSA. CDR3 sequence reads: CASSEGGASGDTQYF. In nucleotides, the CDR3 is TGTGCCAGCAGCGAAGGGGGGGCTAGCGGAGATACGCAGTATTTT.

CDR3 bases: TGTGCCAGCAGTCGGGGTCGCGATCAGCCCCAGCATTTT. This codes for CASSRGRDQPQHF. The chain has TRBV28 and TRBJ1-5; the D is unclear. Germline V gives CDR1 MDHEN, CDR2 SYDVKM. The V end was cut by 5 bases, the J end by 5 bases, with 10 bases between. This CDR3 has 13 amino acids.

The rearrangement joins TRBV6-5 to TRBJ2-3; D might be TRBD2 (5 bases). The CDR3 has 15 amino acids. Germline CDR1 and CDR2: MNHEY and SVGAGI. The V gene lost 4 bases and the J gene lost 4 bases, with 15 bases spanning the gap. CDR3 amino acids: CASSSLSGAPDTQYF. The CDR3 DNA follows: TGTGCCAGCAGTTCCCTCAGCGGAGCCCCAGATACGCAGTATTTT.